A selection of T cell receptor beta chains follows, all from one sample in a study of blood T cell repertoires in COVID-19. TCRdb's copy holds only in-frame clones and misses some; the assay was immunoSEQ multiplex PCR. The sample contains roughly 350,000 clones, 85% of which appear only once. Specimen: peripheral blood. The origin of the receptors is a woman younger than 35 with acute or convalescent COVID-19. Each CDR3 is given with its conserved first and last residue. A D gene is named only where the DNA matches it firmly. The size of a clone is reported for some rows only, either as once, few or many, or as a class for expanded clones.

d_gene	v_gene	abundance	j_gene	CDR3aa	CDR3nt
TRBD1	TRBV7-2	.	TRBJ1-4	CASSFPPGQGEKLFF	TGTGCCAGCAGCTTTCCTCCGGGACAGGGGGAAAAACTGTTTTTT
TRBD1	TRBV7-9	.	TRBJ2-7	CASSILTGPQEQYF	TGTGCCAGCAGTATCCTGACAGGGCCTCAAGAGCAGTACTTC
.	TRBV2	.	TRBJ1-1	CASSTGTPTEAFF	TGTGCCAGCAGTACCGGGACACCAACTGAAGCTTTCTTT
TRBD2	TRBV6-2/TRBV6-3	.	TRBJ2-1	CASSGPLAGGPHNEQFF	TGTGCCAGCAGTGGCCCTTTAGCGGGAGGGCCTCACAATGAGCAGTTCTTC
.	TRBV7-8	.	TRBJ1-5	CASSFRVTGPSNQPQHF	TGTGCCAGCAGCTTTAGGGTTACAGGGCCTAGCAATCAGCCCCAGCATTTT
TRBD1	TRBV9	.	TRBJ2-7	CASSRTGRRYEQYF	TGTGCCAGCAGCAGGACAGGAAGAAGGTACGAGCAGTACTTC
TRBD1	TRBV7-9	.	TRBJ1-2	CASSLAQGGNYGYTF	TGTGCCAGCAGCTTAGCGCAGGGGGGAAACTATGGCTACACCTTC
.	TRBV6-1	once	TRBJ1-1	CASSEDGLGLNTEAFF	TGTGCCAGCAGTGAAGATGGGTTGGGACTTAACACTGAAGCTTTCTTT
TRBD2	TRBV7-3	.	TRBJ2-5	CASSPREGLETQYF	TGTGCCAGCAGCCCGCGGGAGGGGCTAGAGACCCAGTACTTC
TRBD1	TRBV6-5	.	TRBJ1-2	CASTQTGTHGYTF	TGTGCCAGCACCCAGACAGGGACCCATGGCTACACCTTC
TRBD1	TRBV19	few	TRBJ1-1	CASSPTGGFTEAFF	TGTGCCAGTAGTCCTACAGGGGGCTTTACTGAAGCTTTCTTT
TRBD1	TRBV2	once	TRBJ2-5	CASRQGGTQYF	TGTGCCAGCAGACAGGGGGGGACCCAGTACTTC
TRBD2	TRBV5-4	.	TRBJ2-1	CASSQAGEIYNEQFF	TGTGCCAGCAGTCAAGCGGGGGAGATCTACAATGAGCAGTTCTTC
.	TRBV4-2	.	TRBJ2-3	CASSQEGVQGTDTQYF	TGTGCCAGCAGCCAAGAGGGGGTACAGGGAACAGATACGCAGTATTTT
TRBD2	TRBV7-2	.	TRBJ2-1	CASSLVVSGNEQFF	TGTGCCAGCAGCTTAGTTGTTAGCGGGAATGAGCAGTTCTTC
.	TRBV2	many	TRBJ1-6	CASSTTHRVNYNSPLHF	TGTGCCAGCAGTACTACACACAGGGTGAACTATAATTCACCCCTCCACTTT
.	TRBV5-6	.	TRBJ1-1	CASSLPGNTEAFF	TGTGCCAGCAGCTTGCCGGGGAACACTGAAGCTTTCTTT
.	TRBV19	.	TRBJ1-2	CASSIIRLTDYGYTF	TGTGCCAGTAGTATAATCCGTTTGACAGACTATGGCTACACCTTC
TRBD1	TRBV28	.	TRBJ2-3	CASSLLPGQGTDTQYF	TGTGCCAGCAGTTTGCTCCCGGGACAGGGGACAGATACGCAGTATTTT
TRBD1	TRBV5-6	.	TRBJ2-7	CASSYYPDRAHEQYF	TGTGCCAGCAGCTACTACCCCGACAGGGCCCACGAGCAGTACTTC
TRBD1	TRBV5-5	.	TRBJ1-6	CASSLDGQGNSPLHF	TGTGCCAGCAGCTTGGATGGACAGGGAAATTCACCCCTCCACTTT
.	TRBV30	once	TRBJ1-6	CAWRAPGLLVNSPLHF	TGTGCCTGGAGAGCGCCGGGACTTTTAGTGAATTCACCCCTCCACTTT
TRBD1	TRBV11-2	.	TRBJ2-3	CASSRRTGYTDTQYF	TGTGCCAGCAGCCGAAGGACAGGGTACACAGATACGCAGTATTTT
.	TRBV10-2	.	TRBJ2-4	CASSEQKLAKNIQYF	TGCGCCAGCAGTGAACAGAAGCTAGCCAAAAACATTCAGTACTTC
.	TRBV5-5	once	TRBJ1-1	CASSFSRVTYTEAFF	TGTGCCAGCAGCTTTTCGCGGGTCACTTACACTGAAGCTTTCTTT
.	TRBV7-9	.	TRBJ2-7	CASSLGPEQYF	TGTGCCAGCAGCTTAGGGCCCGAGCAGTACTTC
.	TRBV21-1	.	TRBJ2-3	CASSKGGQGKEDTQYF	TGTGCCAGCAGCAAAGGGGGGCAGGGGAAGGAAGATACGCAGTATTTT
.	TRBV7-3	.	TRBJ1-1	CASSLIPGNTEAFF	TGTGCCAGCAGCTTAATTCCGGGGAACACTGAAGCTTTCTTT
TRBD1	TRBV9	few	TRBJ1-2	CASSPRDRGVYGYTF	TGTGCCAGCAGCCCAAGAGACAGGGGGGTTTATGGCTACACCTTC
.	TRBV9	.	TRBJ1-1	CASSGRGPSLNTEAFF	TGTGCCAGCAGCGGAAGGGGCCCGTCCTTGAACACTGAAGCTTTCTTT
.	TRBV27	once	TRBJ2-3	CATGTRGTDTQYF	TGTGCCACCGGGACAAGGGGCACAGATACGCAGTATTTT